These 22 T cell receptor beta chains originate from one sample sequenced in a study of blood T cell repertoires in COVID-19. The method was immunoSEQ multiplex PCR; TCRdb's version includes in-frame clones alone and lacks a portion of them. Among approximately 100,000 clones listed, 80% to 90% were seen once. The sequencing sample was made of peripheral blood. Receptors originate from a woman older than 75 with active COVID-19.

This chain connects TRBV6-1 to TRBJ2-7; TRBD2 agrees at 9 bases. There are 16 residues in the CDR3. Trimming cost V 3 bases and J 0 bases; bases outside gene matches: 6. CDR1 is MNHNS, CDR2 SASEGT, per germline. CDR3 nucleotides: TGTGCCAGCAGTGACCGGGCTAGCGGGACCTCCTACGAGCAGTACTTC. This sequence encodes CASSDRASGTSYEQYF.

CDR3 nucleotides: TGCAGCGTTGAAGATCAGACAGATACGCAGTATTTT. It is translated as CSVEDQTDTQYF. J is TRBJ2-3 and V is TRBV29-1; no definite D call. V was clipped by 0 bases and J by 3 bases, with 4 bases between them. The CDR3 contains 12 residues. Germline V gives CDR1 SQVTM, CDR2 ANQGSEA.

This clone was found once. The chain couples TRBV2 to TRBJ2-1; D is possibly TRBD2 (6 bases). There are 16 residues in the CDR3. Trimming took 5 bases from V and 0 from J, leaving 14 bases between them. Per the germline V gene, CDR1 is SNHLY and CDR2 is FYNNEI. CDR3 amino acids: CASSRGTPSSYNEQFF. The CDR3 bases are TGTGCCAGCAGTCGAGGGACTCCCAGCTCCTACAATGAGCAGTTCTTC.

The J gene is TRBJ2-2, the V gene TRBV28; TRBD2 is a possible D gene (5 bases). CDR1 and CDR2 (germline): MDHEN, SYDVKM. The CDR3 spans 16 residues. The V and J ends lost 8 bases and 5 bases respectively, with 21 bases between them. The DNA of the CDR3 is TGTGCCAGCTATAAGGGCGGGCTAGCTAGGACCGGGGAGCTGTTTTTT. It specifies CASYKGGLARTGELFF. The full variable domain, its missing parts supplied by reference TRBV28 and TRBJ2-2, is DVKVTQSSRYLVKRTGEKVFLECVQDMDHENMFWYRQDPGLGLRLIYFSYDVKMKEKGDIPEGYSVSREKKERFSLILESASTNQTSMYLCASYKGGLARTGELFFGEGSRLTVL.

The V and J genes are TRBV11-3 and TRBJ2-2; 9 nucleotides line up with TRBD2. The germline V gene encodes CDR1 SGHNT and CDR2 YENEEA. The ends lost 4 bases at V and 7 bases at J; junction bases unmatched: 7. The CDR3 loop spans 15 amino acids. In DNA form, the CDR3 reads TGTGCCAGCAGCTCGCGGGCGGGAGGGATCGGGGAGCTGTTTTTT. Translating gives CASSSRAGGIGELFF.

The rearrangement links TRBV27 to TRBJ2-3; no reliable D call. Germline V gene data show CDR1 as MNHEY and CDR2 as SMNVEV (reference sequence). With 6 bases removed from V and 2 bases from J, the gap between germline ends came to 12 bases. The CDR3 consists of 14 residues. The CDR3: CASSWREFTDTQYF. The CDR3 DNA reads as TGTGCCAGCAGCTGGAGAGAGTTCACAGATACGCAGTATTTT.

The CDR3 coding sequence is TGCAGCGTACTAGCGGGCCCTCGTGAGCAGTACTTC. It encodes CSVLAGPREQYF. The chain joins TRBV29-1 to TRBJ2-7; 9 bases fit TRBD2. Germline values: CDR1 SQVTM, CDR2 ANQGSEA. V lost 6 bases and J lost 7; bases outside the gene matches: 7. This CDR3 is 12 amino acids long.

This clone was detected once. The chain uses TRBV11-3 and TRBJ2-7; 7 nucleotides agree with TRBD2. In germline, CDR1 is SGHNT, CDR2 YENEEA. The CDR3 has 14 residues. J lost 4 bases, V lost 4 bases, and 7 bases had no gene match. The CDR3 nucleotides are TGTGCCAGCAGCTGGGAGGGCCGTATTTACGAGCAGTACTTC. This gives the protein CASSWEGRIYEQYF. The full variable domain, rest sourced from reference TRBV11-3 and TRBJ2-7, is EAGVVQSPRYKIIEKKQPVAFWCNPISGHNTLYWYLQNLGQGPELLIRYENEEAVDDSQLPKDRFSAERLKGVDSTLKIQPAELGDSAVYLCASSWEGRIYEQYFGPGTRLTVT.

The chain uses TRBV29-1 and TRBJ2-1; tentatively, D is TRBD2 (5 bases). Germline V gives CDR1 SQVTM, CDR2 ANQGSEA. The V end was cut by 3 bases, the J end by 6 bases, with 9 bases between. The CDR3 extends over 12 amino acids. The CDR3 DNA is TGCAGCGTTGAGCGGGTCGGCAATGAGCAGTTCTTC. It yields the protein CSVERVGNEQFF.

This chain links TRBV5-1 with TRBJ2-2; D gene unclear. Trimming shortened V by 0 bases and J by 0 bases, and 3 bases separated the two germline ends. This CDR3 region has 14 residues. Germline CDR1 reads SGHRS; CDR2 reads YFSETQ. The CDR3 sequence: CASSLDTNTGELFF. Written as DNA, the CDR3 is TGCGCCAGCAGCTTGGATACGAACACCGGGGAGCTGTTTTTT. Using reference TRBV5-1 and TRBJ2-2 for the parts outside the CDR3, the full variable domain is KAGVTQTPRYLIKTRGQQVTLSCSPISGHRSVSWYQQTPGQGLQFLFEYFSETQRNKGNFPGRFSGRQFSNSRSEMNVSTLELGDSALYLCASSLDTNTGELFFGEGSRLTVL.

This chain links TRBV6-6 with TRBJ2-6, with 7 bases matching TRBD2. The CDR3 sequence is 16 residues long. Germline lookup yields CDR1 MNHNY and CDR2 SVGAGI (reference sequence). V dropped 9 bases and J dropped 2; count of bases not matched to a gene: 10. CDR3 in DNA: TGTGCCAGTAGTCGATTTGGGGGGGCTGGGGCCAACGTCCTGACTTTC. Encoded protein: CASSRFGGAGANVLTF.

The V gene is TRBV27, the J gene TRBJ2-7; D is possibly TRBD1 (6 bases). Trimming removed 5 bases from V and 6 bases from J, with 17 bases in between. The germline V gene has CDR1 MNHEY and CDR2 SMNVEV (reference sequence). There are 14 residues in the CDR3. Here the CDR3 DNA reads TGTGCCAGCAGTAACAGGGTGGCCGGGCGCGAGCAGTACTTC. Translating gives CASSNRVAGREQYF.

V is TRBV19 and J is TRBJ1-2, with a weak D call TRBD1 (5 bases). V dropped 2 bases and J dropped 6 bases, with 13 bases sitting between them. Per the germline V gene, CDR1 is LNHDA and CDR2 is SQIVND (reference sequence). This CDR3 has 14 amino acids. The CDR3 nucleotides are TGTGCCAGTAGTATAACAGGCGCAAGTGATGGCTACACCTTC. Its translation: CASSITGASDGYTF.

CDR3 protein: CASSPLGETQYF. The CDR3 bases are TGTGCCAGCAGCCCCCTCGGAGAGACCCAGTACTTC. The rearrangement links TRBV6-5 to TRBJ2-5, with no clear D. CDR1 and CDR2 from the germline V gene are MNHEY and SVGAGI. The CDR3 is 12 residues long. The V end lost 6 bases, the J end lost 4 bases, and 9 bases lay between the germline ends.

The J gene is TRBJ2-1, the V gene TRBV10-3, with unresolved D. This CDR3 is built from 12 residues. The V gene's germline CDR1 is ENHRY and CDR2 SYGVKD. Trimming removed 7 bases from V and 6 bases from J, with 10 bases in between. CDR3: CAIISAANEQFF. In DNA form, the CDR3 reads TGTGCCATCATTAGTGCGGCCAATGAGCAGTTCTTC.

The chain uses TRBV5-1 and TRBJ2-7; the D is unclear. This CDR3 region has 12 residues. Germline CDR1 is SGHRS and CDR2 is YFSETQ. Trimming removed 5 bases at V and 0 bases at J, with 6 bases between. The CDR3 reads CASSTPSYEQYF. The CDR3 DNA sequence: TGCGCCAGCAGTACTCCCTCCTACGAGCAGTACTTC.

The chain carries TRBV7-2 and TRBJ2-1, with TRBD2 matching over 8 bases. V gave up 1 base and J gave up 8 bases; unmatched junction bases: 10. The V gene's germline CDR1 is SGHTA and CDR2 FQGNSA. CDR3 length equals 16 residues. Here the CDR3 DNA reads TGTGCCAGCAGCTTAGTTGGAGCGGGAGATGGCGATGAGCAGTTCTTC. Residues: CASSLVGAGDGDEQFF.

V is TRBV5-6 and J is TRBJ1-2; D not resolved. Deletions cut 0 bases from V and 4 bases from J, with 10 bases between. Germline V CDR1 and CDR2: SGHDT, YYEEEE. This CDR3 region has 14 residues. The CDR3 DNA follows: TGTGCCAGCAGCTTGGGACACCTCCTCTATGGCTACACCTTC. It is translated as CASSLGHLLYGYTF. The full variable domain, its missing parts supplied by reference TRBV5-6 and TRBJ1-2, is DAGVTQSPTHLIKTRGQQVTLRCSPKSGHDTVSWYQQALGQGPQFIFQYYEEEERQRGNFPDRFSGHQFPNYSSELNVNALLLGDSALYLCASSLGHLLYGYTFGSGTRLTVV.

This chain connects TRBV5-4 to TRBJ1-2, with TRBD1 as a possible D gene (5 bases). The CDR3 totals 13 residues. Deletions cut 1 base from V and 7 bases from J, with 11 bases between. Per germline, CDR1 SGHNT and CDR2 YYREEE (reference sequence). This CDR3 is CASSLWGVSGYTF. The CDR3, as DNA: TGTGCCAGCAGCTTGTGGGGGGTTTCTGGCTACACCTTC.

This clone was recorded once. This rearrangement joins TRBV10-3 to TRBJ2-7, with D maybe TRBD1 (5 bases). Germline CDR1 and CDR2: ENHRY and SYGVKD. The CDR3 sequence is 13 residues long. The V end lost 6 bases, the J end lost 2 bases, and 11 bases lay between the germline ends. CDR3 protein: CAISLQVAYEQYF. The CDR3 coding sequence is TGTGCCATCAGCCTACAGGTTGCCTACGAGCAGTACTTC.

The chain combines TRBV5-4 with TRBJ2-3; D ambiguous. Germline assignment: CDR1 SGHNT and CDR2 YYREEE (reference sequence). Trimming left V 4 bases short and J 0 bases short, with 3 bases between. CDR3 length: 12 residues. CDR3 sequence (DNA): TGTGCCAGCAGCGAGAGCACAGATACGCAGTATTTT. Translated: CASSESTDTQYF.

The genes are TRBV11-1 and TRBJ2-7; TRBD1 matches at 7 bases. From germline, CDR1 is SGHAT and CDR2 FQDESV (reference sequence). V dropped 5 bases and J dropped 6; count of bases not matched to a gene: 16. This CDR3 comprises 16 residues. CDR3 nucleotides: TGTGCCAGCAGCCTAGATAGGCCCGACAGGGCTCGCGAGCAGTACTTC. Amino acids: CASSLDRPDRAREQYF.